The 29 T cell receptor beta chains below were found in one sample sequenced in a study of T cells expressing NK-cell markers (TCRdb year 2020). Receptors were amplified or captured by 5' RACE. Sequencer: Illumina HiSeq 2000. Once TCRdb had reprocessed the reads, it stored one entry per CDR3 protein sequence and supplied no DNA. The sample table holds just under 150,000 distinct CDR3 sequences. Clones ranked in the top ten supply 10% to 15% of the sample. Sequencing input: blood T cells: a sorted CD56 or NKG2C T cell subset, CD4+ or CD8+ T cells, or bulk PBMC T cells (not recorded which). The origin of the receptors is a man in his late teens or twenties in good health. Donor details come from another sample of the same person, matched by shared clones.

The gene calls are TRBV19 and TRBJ2-5. CDR1 and CDR2 (germline): LNHDA, SQIVND (reference sequence). There are 14 residues in the CDR3. CDR3 loop: CASSIPQTQETQYF. Based on the CDR3 plus reference TRBV19 and TRBJ2-5, the full variable domain is DGGITQSPKYLFRKEGQNVTLSCEQNLNHDAMYWYRQDPGQGLRLIYYSQIVNDFQKGDIAEGYSVSREKKESFPLTVTSAQKNPTAFYLCASSIPQTQETQYFGPGTRLLVL.

This rearrangement joins TRBV27 to TRBJ2-1; no DNA is available, so the TRBD1 call from TCRdb remains unchecked. The CDR3 spans 17 residues. Germline CDR1 reads MNHEY; CDR2 reads SMNVEV (reference sequence). The CDR3 is CASSLSVATPPYNEQFF.

V gene TRBV21-1 combines with J gene TRBJ2-1; the D call from TCRdb, TRBD1, cannot be confirmed without DNA. TRBV21-1 is a known pseudogene. There are 13 residues in the CDR3. The CDR3: CASRRGQGDEQFF.

The genes are TRBV11-2 and TRBJ2-6; the D call from TCRdb, TRBD1, cannot be confirmed without DNA. CDR3 length equals 18 residues. The V gene's germline CDR1 is SGHAT and CDR2 FQNNGV. The CDR3 loop reads CASSPPGTGTPGANVLTF.

The gene calls are TRBV7-8 and TRBJ2-1; TCRdb indicates TRBD1, and absent DNA this call remains unverified. Germline V lookup: CDR1 SGHVS, CDR2 FQNEAQ. The CDR3 totals 13 residues. CDR3 sequence: CASWDRVIQRPFF.

This chain connects TRBV29-1 to TRBJ2-7; without DNA, the TCRdb call of TRBD1 cannot be checked. Germline V gives CDR1 SQVTM, CDR2 ANQGSEA. The CDR3 spans 14 residues. The CDR3 region is CSVPGQGPTYEQYF.

The J gene is TRBJ1-2, the V gene TRBV4-1. The CDR3 runs to 16 residues. CDR1 and CDR2 from the germline V gene are MGHRA and YSYEKL. The CDR3 loop is CASSQDFGPAVYGYTF.

The rearrangement joins TRBV7-9 to TRBJ2-1; without DNA, the TCRdb call of TRBD2 cannot be checked. In germline, CDR1 is SEHNR, CDR2 FQNEAQ (reference sequence). The CDR3 has 12 residues. The CDR3 here is CASQTGANEQFF.

The CDR3 sequence: CSVDFGGSEAFF. This chain connects TRBV29-1 to TRBJ1-1. The CDR3 is 12 residues long. CDR1 is SQVTM, CDR2 ANQGSEA, per germline. Combining the CDR3 with reference TRBV29-1 and TRBJ1-1 gives the whole variable domain SAVISQKPSRDICQRGTSLTIQCQVDSQVTMMFWYRQQPGQSLTLIATANQGSEATYESGFVIDKFPISRPNLTFSTLTVSNMSPEDSSIYLCSVDFGGSEAFFGQGTRLTVV.

The rearrangement joins TRBV2 to TRBJ1-2. This CDR3 region has 12 residues. Per germline, CDR1 SNHLY and CDR2 FYNNEI. CDR3 amino acids: CASSGSNYGYTF.

This sequence joins TRBV6-5 and TRBJ2-2; with no DNA, the TCRdb D assignment of TRBD1 cannot be verified. The length of the CDR3 is 17 residues. The germline gives CDR1 MNHEY, CDR2 SVGAGI. CDR3 residues: CASSYYTGQGNTGELFF.

The rearrangement uses TRBV30 and TRBJ2-1; absent DNA, TCRdb's TRBD1 call cannot be checked. CDR1 and CDR2 from the germline V gene are GTSNPN and SVGIG (reference sequence). This CDR3 comprises 13 residues. This chain's CDR3 is CAWSQGTGDEQFF.

The chain has TRBV6-5 and TRBJ2-2. CDR1 is MNHEY, CDR2 SVGAGI, per germline. This CDR3 contains 14 residues. The CDR3 reads CASSSSPDTGELFF.

This chain's CDR3 is CASSRRQSSYEQYF. This sequence joins TRBV6-2 or TRBV6-3 and TRBJ2-7. Germline assignment: CDR1 MNHEY and CDR2 SVGEGT. This CDR3 is 14 amino acids long.

The chain joins TRBV6-1 to TRBJ2-7; the D call from TCRdb, TRBD2, cannot be confirmed without DNA. This CDR3 contains 16 residues. CDR1 and CDR2 (germline): MNHNS, SASEGT. The CDR3 region is CASSGTSGFTTYEQYF.

The chain links TRBV7-9 to TRBJ2-7; TCRdb reports TRBD1, a call that lacks DNA to check it against. Germline V CDR1 and CDR2: SEHNR, FQNEAQ (reference sequence). The CDR3 spans 14 residues. CDR3 sequence reads: CASSHPGTPYEQYF.

The V call is TRBV29-1, the J call TRBJ1-3; TCRdb's assignment of TRBD1 cannot be checked, as there is no DNA. From germline, CDR1 is SQVTM and CDR2 ANQGSEA. The CDR3 is 14 residues long. The CDR3: CSVAGGASGNTIYF.

The chain carries TRBV4-1 and TRBJ2-2; the TCRdb call, TRBD2, lacks DNA for checking. Germline V gene lookup returns CDR1 MGHRA and CDR2 YSYEKL. The CDR3 has 16 amino acids. The chain's CDR3 is CASSHAAGVDTGELFF.

This rearrangement joins TRBV6-6 to TRBJ2-5; TCRdb returns TRBD2, unconfirmable since there is no DNA. The CDR3 has 13 residues. CDR1 and CDR2 from the germline V gene are MNHNY and SVGAGI (reference sequence). Here the CDR3 reads CASSYLAAETQYF.

The V and J genes are TRBV5-1 and TRBJ2-3; the TRBD2 assignment by TCRdb is unverifiable without DNA. Germline V CDR1 and CDR2: SGHRS, YFSETQ. This CDR3 is 15 amino acids long. The CDR3 here is CASSLGLAHTDTQYF. Full variable domain (outside the CDR3, taken from reference TRBV5-1 and TRBJ2-3): KAGVTQTPRYLIKTRGQQVTLSCSPISGHRSVSWYQQTPGQGLQFLFEYFSETQRNKGNFPGRFSGRQFSNSRSEMNVSTLELGDSALYLCASSLGLAHTDTQYFGPGTRLTVL.

The rearrangement joins TRBV29-1 to TRBJ2-2; checking the TCRdb D call of TRBD2 is not possible without DNA. Germline-derived CDR1 and CDR2 are SQVTM and ANQGSEA. The CDR3 has 12 amino acids. The CDR3 is CSGTLARGELFF.

CDR3: CASSLSGQGAYEQYF. The J gene is TRBJ2-7, the V gene TRBV5-1; lacking DNA, the TRBD1 call made by TCRdb goes unchecked. The CDR3 is 15 amino acids. The germline V gene encodes CDR1 SGHRS and CDR2 YFSETQ.

The chain is built from TRBV25-1 and TRBJ2-7; absent DNA, TCRdb's TRBD2 call cannot be checked. Germline V gene sequence: CDR1 MGHDK, CDR2 SYGVNS. The CDR3 covers 15 residues. The CDR3 reads CASSNSGRATYEQYF.

V usage is TRBV10-3 and J usage is TRBJ1-1; the D call of TRBD1 rests on TCRdb alone, since no DNA is present to check it. This CDR3 is 15 amino acids long. The V gene's germline CDR1 is ENHRY and CDR2 SYGVKD. The CDR3 region is CAISESHRGNTEAFF.

The rearrangement joins TRBV20-1 to TRBJ2-7; TCRdb outputs TRBD1, but without DNA this stays unchecked. This CDR3 has 15 residues. Per the germline V gene, CDR1 is DFQATT and CDR2 is SNEGSKA (reference sequence). The CDR3 loop is CSARDSGTGAFEQYF.

J is TRBJ2-3 and V is TRBV4-1. Germline values: CDR1 MGHRA, CDR2 YSYEKL. CDR3 length: 14 residues. The CDR3 here is CASSQAGITDTQYF.

The chain has TRBV7-9 and TRBJ2-3. The CDR3 covers 14 residues. CDR1 SEHNR and CDR2 FQNEAQ come from the germline V gene (reference sequence). Here the CDR3 reads CASSPDSHTDTQYF.

The chain combines TRBV20-1 with TRBJ1-1. Germline V gene data show CDR1 as DFQATT and CDR2 as SNEGSKA (reference sequence). The CDR3 is 14 residues long. The CDR3 loop reads CSARLTGMGTEAFF.

The V and J genes are TRBV30 and TRBJ2-5; TCRdb indicates TRBD1, and absent DNA this call remains unverified. The CDR3 covers 13 residues. Germline assignment: CDR1 GTSNPN and CDR2 SVGIG (reference sequence). CDR3 sequence reads: CAWSLQGGETQYF.